The clone carrying this T cell receptor (beta chain) has only a few counts. Germline CDR1 is LGHDT and CDR2 is YNNKEL (reference sequence). V shed 0 bases and J shed 4 bases, with 3 bases lying between them. The CDR3 contains 12 residues. The record originates from a study of Graves' ophthalmopathy and Graves' hyperthyroidism. Amplification of TCR beta CDR3 regions used RNA transcripts. Following a first-round RT-PCR that used HTBI primers, a second-round multiplex PCR was carried out. TCRdb redid the calling of the multiplex PCR reads with MiXCR, one entry per CDR3 protein. The sample consists of roughly 380,000 distinct CDR3 sequences, 15% to 17% of them appearing once. Fresh peripheral blood, roughly 9.4 ml, was the PBMC source.

The sequenced sample consisted of peripheral blood. V is TRBV3-1 and J is TRBJ1-1; no definite D call. This TCR derives from a young woman with stable Graves' hyperthyroidism. The CDR3 DNA follows: TGTGCCAGCAGCCAAGACGGCACTGAAGCTTTCTTT. Its translation: CASSQDGTEAFF.